Below are 18 T cell receptor beta chains sequenced from a single sample in a study of blood T cell repertoires in COVID-19 (dated by TCRdb to about 2020). The method was the immunoSEQ multiplex PCR assay. TCRdb stores this immuneACCESS table with in-frame sequences only. Part of the clones is absent; in the studies checked, under half of the shortfall reflects unresolved V genes, and no reason is known for the rest. The sample yields roughly 350,000 clones; about 85% were counted once. The ten largest clones capture under 4% of the sample. The sample comprised peripheral blood. The receptors were sampled from a woman aged 18-29 years with acute or convalescent COVID-19.

V usage is TRBV19 and J usage is TRBJ2-4, with 10 bases aligning to TRBD2. This CDR3 has 20 amino acids. Germline values: CDR1 LNHDA, CDR2 SQIVND (reference sequence). V was clipped by 6 bases and J by 1 base; unmatched bases: 18. This CDR3 reads CASRPRWIAGGHGAKNIQYF. CDR3 bases: TGTGCCAGTAGACCGCGGTGGATAGCGGGGGGCCACGGGGCCAAAAACATTCAGTACTTC.

The chain is built from TRBV7-9 and TRBJ1-4; possible D gene TRBD1, 5 bases. The CDR3 sequence is 15 residues long. Germline CDR1 is SEHNR and CDR2 is FQNEAQ (reference sequence). Trimming took 6 bases from V and 6 from J, leaving 17 bases between them. Here the CDR3 reads CASRSRDGSDEKLFF. For the CDR3, the DNA is TGTGCCAGCAGAAGCCGGGACGGGAGTGATGAAAAACTGTTTTTT.

The chain uses TRBV19 and TRBJ2-5, with D possibly being TRBD2 (5 bases). Trimming cost V 2 bases and J 5 bases, with 9 bases left between them. Looked up from germline, CDR1 is LNHDA and CDR2 is SQIVND (reference sequence). This CDR3 is built from 13 residues. CDR3 protein: CASSITRYETQYF. CDR3 nucleotide sequence: TGTGCCAGTAGTATAACTAGATACGAGACCCAGTACTTC. The entire variable domain, with the rest obtained from reference TRBV19 and TRBJ2-5, is as follows: DGGITQSPKYLFRKEGQNVTLSCEQNLNHDAMYWYRQDPGQGLRLIYYSQIVNDFQKGDIAEGYSVSREKKESFPLTVTSAQKNPTAFYLCASSITRYETQYFGPGTRLLVL.

This chain uses TRBV27 with TRBJ1-2, with D perhaps matching TRBD1 (5 bases). CDR3 length equals 15 residues. V was clipped by 4 bases and J by 4 bases, with 16 bases between them. Looked up from germline, CDR1 is MNHEY and CDR2 is SMNVEV (reference sequence). CDR3 nucleotide sequence: TGTGCCAGCAGTTCCCCCGGCTTAGGGGTCTATGGCTACACCTTC. Encoded protein: CASSSPGLGVYGYTF.

As to this clone: A much larger clone differs by one base, so this may be a read error. The V and J genes are TRBV14 and TRBJ1-2; tentatively, D is TRBD1 (6 bases). Germline loops: CDR1 SGHDN, CDR2 FVKESK. CDR3 length: 13 amino acids. V gave up 4 bases and J gave up 4 bases, with 10 bases separating them. The CDR3 region is CASSPGVSYGYTF. CDR3 DNA sequence: TGTGCCAGCAGCCCAGGGGTTAGCTATGGCTACACCTTC.

The chain links TRBV9 to TRBJ2-7; 9 nucleotides line up with TRBD2. The CDR3 is 14 residues long. The trim removed 4 bases at V and 4 bases at J, leaving 6 bases unmatched. Germline values: CDR1 SGDLS, CDR2 YYNGEE. The CDR3 spells CASSQGGRGYEQYF. CDR3 sequence (DNA): TGTGCCAGCAGCCAAGGCGGGAGGGGGTACGAGCAGTACTTC.

V and J are TRBV11-2 and TRBJ1-6; no clear D gene. Trimming removed 3 bases from V and 6 bases from J, with 6 bases in between. This CDR3 comprises 13 residues. Germline V gives CDR1 SGHAT, CDR2 FQNNGV. As DNA, the CDR3 is TGTGCCAGCAGCTTCATGTCTAATTCACCCCTCCACTTT. This codes for CASSFMSNSPLHF.

The chain has TRBV7-3 and TRBJ2-3, with D maybe TRBD1 (6 bases). Germline V gene lookup returns CDR1 SGHTA and CDR2 FQGTGA. With 5 bases removed from V and 1 base from J, the gap between germline ends came to 13 bases. The CDR3 totals 15 residues. The CDR3 bases are TGTGCCAGCAGCCCCCAGTGGGGGCGCACAGATACGCAGTATTTT. Translating it yields CASSPQWGRTDTQYF.

V gene TRBV29-1 combines with J gene TRBJ2-7; 10 nucleotides match TRBD1. This CDR3 is 16 amino acids long. Losses at the gene ends were 3 bases for V and 3 bases for J; bases not matched to a gene: 11. CDR1 is SQVTM and CDR2 is ANQGSEA in the germline V gene. The CDR3, as DNA: TGCAGCGTTGAGGTTGTCGGGACAGGGGTTTTCTACGAGCAGTACTTC. This encodes CSVEVVGTGVFYEQYF.

This chain joins TRBV14 and TRBJ1-3, with 10 bases aligning to TRBD1. Germline CDR1 SGHDN, CDR2 FVKESK. CDR3 size: 16 residues. Unmatched junction bases numbered 3, after V lost 0 bases and J lost 4 bases. CDR3 sequence reads: CASSQDGTGVGNTIYF. In DNA, the CDR3 is TGTGCCAGCAGCCAAGATGGGACAGGGGTCGGAAACACCATATATTTT.

In this sample, this clone turned up once. The V gene is TRBV5-8, the J gene TRBJ1-6; possible D gene TRBD1, 6 bases. Germline V gene lookup returns CDR1 SGHTS and CDR2 YDEGEE. The CDR3 is 17 residues long. V lost 0 bases, J lost 6 bases, and 16 bases lay in between. CDR3 amino acids: CASSLGGLAGTNSPLHF. The CDR3 nucleotides read TGTGCCAGCAGCTTGGGGGGGCTGGCAGGCACTAATTCACCCCTCCACTTT.

The chain couples TRBV27 to TRBJ1-2; TRBD1 might be the D (6 bases). This CDR3 region has 15 residues. Germline V CDR1 and CDR2: MNHEY, SMNVEV (reference sequence). V lost 5 bases, J lost 0 bases, and 13 bases lay in between. The CDR3 spells CASSAQGHPNYGYTF. The CDR3 region has the DNA TGTGCCAGCAGTGCACAGGGACACCCTAACTATGGCTACACCTTC.

This clone was observed a handful of times. The J gene is TRBJ2-2, the V gene TRBV19, with D maybe TRBD2 (6 bases). This CDR3 contains 15 residues. The germline gives CDR1 LNHDA, CDR2 SQIVND (reference sequence). Between the trimmed V and J ends, which lost 7 bases and 6 bases, there was a span of 18 bases. For the CDR3, the DNA is TGTGCCAGTAATGGAGGGGAGTTTGTTTCCGGGGAGCTGTTTTTT. This codes for CASNGGEFVSGELFF.

The CDR3 sequence is CASGPNPPSYEQYF. CDR3 DNA sequence: TGCGCCAGCGGCCCAAACCCCCCCTCCTACGAGCAGTACTTC. The chain recombines TRBV5-1 with TRBJ2-7; D gene uncertain. This CDR3 has 14 amino acids. Germline V gives CDR1 SGHRS, CDR2 YFSETQ. V was pared by 7 bases and J by 0 bases, with 14 bases between.

This clone has a single count. The chain has TRBV30 and TRBJ1-1; no definite D call. Trimming took 4 bases from V and 5 from J, leaving 14 bases between them. The CDR3 has 13 residues. CDR1 is GTSNPN, CDR2 SVGIG, per germline (reference sequence). The CDR3, as DNA: TGTGCCTGGAACTCGGGGTTGGGGACTGAAGCTTTCTTT. Translating it yields CAWNSGLGTEAFF.

The chain recombines TRBV6-5 with TRBJ2-1, with 7 nucleotides matching TRBD1. The germline V gene has CDR1 MNHEY and CDR2 SVGAGI. With V trimmed by 5 bases and J by 2 bases, 3 bases remained unmatched. The CDR3 totals 14 residues. This CDR3 is CASSRQGAYNEQFF. DNA of the CDR3: TGTGCCAGCAGTAGACAGGGAGCCTACAATGAGCAGTTCTTC.

This sequence joins TRBV6-5 and TRBJ2-5; D gene unclear. The length of the CDR3 is 11 residues. Trimming took 7 bases from V and 2 from J, leaving 5 bases between them. Looked up from germline, CDR1 is MNHEY and CDR2 is SVGAGI. The CDR3 DNA reads TGTGCCAGCACCTTACAAGAGACCCAGTACTTC. This gives the protein CASTLQETQYF.

The J gene is TRBJ2-7, the V gene TRBV28, with D maybe TRBD1 (6 bases). This CDR3 region has 16 residues. Per germline, CDR1 MDHEN and CDR2 SYDVKM. The V end was cut by 2 bases, the J end by 3 bases, with 17 bases between. The CDR3 DNA is TGTGCCAGCAGTTTAGGGTACTTGGGACACCTCTACGAGCAGTACTTC. This codes for CASSLGYLGHLYEQYF.